This TCR beta chain stems from a study of T cell repertoires in cytomegalovirus infection. About the research overall: Indications came from public TCR beta signatures; they pointed to CMV infection and to a matching HLA type. Study-level findings and limits: Adding up the frequency of public TCR beta families identified people who carried CMV plus the relevant HLA.

CDR1 LNHDA and CDR2 SQIVND come from the germline V gene (reference sequence). The length of the CDR3 is 14 residues. Trimming cost V 6 bases and J 6 bases, with 15 bases left between them. TCRdb reprocessed the reads via MiXCR and lists one record per CDR3 protein. The sample holds 450,000 to 600,000 distinct CDR3 sequences; 42% are singletons and the top ten take about 41%. Worth noting for this clonotype: The antigen remains unidentified.

The V and J genes are TRBV19 and TRBJ1-5, with D unclear. The source material was cultured PBMCs, sampled from culture after CMV antigen stimulation. The sequence was obtained from a human donor in good health (CMV status not recorded). Some clones in this sample may be carry-over from other donors' samples. CDR3 DNA sequence: TGTGCCAGTAGCTCCTTCAGCGGGAGTCAGCCCCAGCATTTT. It codes for CASSSFSGSQPQHF.